This TCR beta chain was found in a study of human T cells and chemical hapten exposure (dated by TCRdb to about 2021). Regarding the study in general: For sensitization, 2% DPC in acetone was applied to a roughly 2 cm by roughly 2 cm area of upper inner arm skin. Throughout the roughly 23-week study period, patients were also given weekly therapeutic DPC doses on the scalp. Patch testing was done on the upper back using Finn chambers containing 0.01% DPC, and results were scored after 6 days according to International Contact Dermatitis Research Group standards. The mostly female patient cohort included alopecia areata with under or over 50% scalp involvement, alopecia totalis and alopecia universalis. Libraries were pooled for sequencing, and variation in per-sample TCR yields was attributed mainly to small differences in library volumes within the pool. In alopecia patients, the study followed how the peripheral blood TCR repertoire changed in vivo over primary and secondary sensitization to diphenylcyclopropenone (DPC), a hapten. Blood samples were taken from patients before sensitization (week 0) and at 2, 6 and about 24 weeks after DPC sensitization. For TCR sequencing, blood came from 25 to 35 alopecia patients at anywhere from one to four time points (pre-sensitization, 2, 6 and 24 weeks). Study-wide findings and limitations: The number of TCRs above 1 in 1000 frequency did not change with DPC sensitization; there was no evidence of global repertoire structure alterations. Compared with pre-sensitization or healthy control sets, expanded TCRs formed significantly more large CDR3 similarity clusters, which is consistent with antigen-driven responses. Repeated subsampling changed both the strength of the expansion versus patch-test correlation and the threshold at which that correlation became significant. Patch test score correlated positively with the number of PT1 expanded TCRs, reaching significance at thresholds 8, 16 and 32 but not at 4. All patients had alopecia, a presumed autoimmune disease, so their immune response might differ from that of healthy individuals.

The library was made by RACE. TCRdb shows the sequencer as NextSeq 500. During library preparation, unique molecular identifiers were attached to individual cDNA molecules so that TCRs could be counted in a quantitative, reproducible way. From each blood RNA sample, both TCR alpha and TCR beta chains were sequenced. In the source study's methods: A median of around 96,000 TCRs per sample was observed, with a range of 23,224 to 690,600. V, J and CDR3 annotation of the TCR reads was performed with the Decombinator software suite. For the PS versus PT1 abundance plots, all samples were subsampled to the same number of TCRs (28,000). TCRs were defined as expanded if absent before sensitization and observed at least eight times at the 2-week time point. The public reads were reanalyzed by TCRdb: fastp trimming at Q25, MiXCR alignment, in-frame beta chains only. Merged by CDR3 protein, the rows form single entries marked with the most common genes and DNA. TCRdb's processing, not the study's, gives the V and J calls here. Recorded for this sample are around 53,000 distinct CDR3 sequences; less than 9.5% of them occurred a single time. Together, the top ten hold just under 4.5% of the sample.

V trim: 0 bases; J trim: 4 bases; unmatched bases: 4. The CDR3 numbers 15 residues from cysteine through phenylalanine. Only the CDR3 part of the read is kept: 45 bases, read in frame from the first base. For CDR1 and CDR2, the germline V gene (reference sequence) lists SGHKS and YYEKEE. This specimen's time point label, interpreted: patch test 1, 2 weeks after DPC sensitization. The treatment or condition label here, explained by the study, means: therapeutic diphenylcyclopropenone sensitization with weekly scalp DPC. At every patch-test visit, the blood draw took place before the patch test was put on. To be eligible, patients had to be aged 18 to 70, diagnosed with alopecia and judged suitable for DPC therapy, while pregnant patients were excluded. Total RNA was isolated from unfractionated whole blood collected in Tempus Blood RNA tubes. The sample holds many counts of this clonotype. It has no known antigen specificity. Per-nucleotide qualities are absent, and no much larger clonotype sits a single base away.

The receptor was derived from a woman between 45 and 65 years old with alopecia areata. Some clones in this sample may be carry-over from other donors' samples. Specimen: whole blood, collected in connection with sensitization to the hapten diphenylcyclopropenone (DPC). The rearrangement combines TRBV5-5 with TRBJ1-1; 9 junctional bases match TRBD1. DNA sequence: TGTGCCAGCAGCTTGGCAGTGACAGGGGGCACTGAAGCTTTCTTT. It specifies CASSLAVTGGTEAFF. This CDR3, with the reference TRBV5-5 and TRBJ1-1 proteins standing in past its ends, gives the full variable domain DAGVTQSPTHLIKTRGQQVTLRCSPISGHKSVSWYQQVLGQGPQFIFQYYEKEERGRGNFPDRFSARQFPNYSSELNVNALLLGDSALYLCASSLAVTGGTEAFFGQGTRLTVV.